Listed below are T cell receptor beta chains from one sample, sequenced in a study of cytomegalovirus exposure and HLA in healthy donors. Measured with immunoSEQ multiplex PCR; TCRdb has only the in-frame clones, and not every one. The ten most abundant clones cover 9.5% to 12% of a sample with approximately 58,000 clones. Material: PBMCs. The origin of the receptors is a woman aged 45-65 years in good health and CMV-seropositive. Both conserved end residues are part of each CDR3. D genes are given only for firm matches. Clone size appears in some rows only: once, few, many, or a class for an expanded clone.

clone size	V gene	J gene	D gene	CDR3 protein	CDR3 DNA
NA	TRBV4-1	TRBJ2-3	TRBD1	CASSQDNRGTDTQYF	TGCGCCAGCAGCCAAGATAACAGGGGAACAGATACGCAGTATTTT
NA	TRBV30	TRBJ2-5	NA	CAWTTGASETQYF	TGTGCCTGGACTACAGGCGCGTCCGAGACCCAGTACTTC
NA	TRBV10-2	TRBJ1-6	TRBD1	CATKGQANNSPLHF	TGCGCCACCAAAGGACAGGCAAATAATTCACCCCTCCACTTT
NA	TRBV30	TRBJ2-5	TRBD1	CAWSYKGTGKKETQYF	TGTGCCTGGAGTTACAAGGGGACAGGGAAAAAAGAGACCCAGTACTTC
NA	TRBV10-2	TRBJ1-3	TRBD1	CASSRGQGDYPSSGNTIYF	TGCGCCAGCAGTCGGGGACAGGGAGACTATCCGAGCTCTGGAAACACCATATATTTT
NA	TRBV2	TRBJ2-7	TRBD1	CASRRGTGKYEQYF	TGTGCCAGCAGGAGAGGGACAGGAAAATACGAGCAGTACTTC
NA	TRBV19	TRBJ2-6	NA	CASSIGASSGANVLTF	TGTGCCAGTAGTATTGGTGCCAGCTCTGGGGCCAACGTCCTGACTTTC
NA	TRBV9	TRBJ1-3	NA	CASSAVTGPGNTIYF	TGTGCCAGCAGCGCGGTTACAGGGCCCGGAAACACCATATATTTT
NA	TRBV19	TRBJ2-7	TRBD2	CASSIGTSGKQYF	TGTGCCAGTAGTATAGGTACTAGCGGCAAGCAGTACTTC
NA	TRBV19	TRBJ2-4	TRBD1	CASSVPGTVNIQYF	TGTGCCAGTAGTGTACCCGGGACAGTGAACATTCAGTACTTC
NA	TRBV6-5	TRBJ1-5	NA	CASSRLGPSNQPQHF	TGTGCCAGCAGTCGCTTGGGGCCAAGCAATCAGCCCCAGCATTTT
NA	TRBV5-4	TRBJ2-1	TRBD2	CASSPTSGEYNEQFF	TGTGCCAGCAGCCCGACTAGCGGTGAATACAATGAGCAGTTCTTC
NA	TRBV28	TRBJ1-2	TRBD1	CASSSYSLTGTGGNNYGYTF	TGTGCCAGCAGTTCCTACTCCTTAACCGGGACAGGGGGGAATAACTATGGCTACACCTTC
NA	TRBV7-6	TRBJ2-3	TRBD2	CASSSSGRADTQYF	TGTGCCAGCAGCTCTAGCGGGAGAGCAGATACGCAGTATTTT
NA	TRBV28	TRBJ2-5	TRBD2	CASSFGGVETQYF	TGTGCCAGCAGTTTTGGGGGGGTAGAGACCCAGTACTTC
NA	TRBV19	TRBJ2-4	TRBD1	CASISTGGKNIQYF	TGTGCCAGTATCTCGACAGGGGGCAAAAACATTCAGTACTTC
NA	TRBV15	TRBJ1-1	TRBD1	CATSRDLTGDTEAFF	TGTGCCACCAGCAGAGATCTGACAGGGGACACTGAAGCTTTCTTT
NA	TRBV5-4	TRBJ2-3	TRBD2	CASRSRAGGSADTQYF	TGTGCCAGCAGATCGAGAGCGGGGGGTTCCGCAGATACGCAGTATTTT
NA	TRBV6-1	TRBJ2-3	TRBD2	CASSTAGGSDTQYF	TGTGCCAGCAGTACAGCGGGAGGTTCTGATACGCAGTATTTT
medium-sized	TRBV6-1	TRBJ2-7	NA	CASSKGLTYEQYF	TGTGCCAGCAGCAAAGGACTGACCTACGAGCAGTACTTC
NA	TRBV4-1	TRBJ2-5	TRBD1	CASSQIDRGTQETQYF	TGCGCCAGCAGCCAAATTGACAGGGGGACCCAAGAGACCCAGTACTTC
NA	TRBV18	TRBJ1-5	TRBD1	CASSVTGQINQPQHF	TGTGCCAGCTCAGTCACGGGACAGATCAATCAGCCCCAGCATTTT
NA	TRBV15	TRBJ1-1	NA	CATSSRDEAFF	TGTGCCACCAGTTCCAGGGATGAGGCTTTCTTT
NA	TRBV18	TRBJ2-1	NA	CASSPFGIRDEQFF	TGTGCCAGCTCACCATTTGGTATACGGGATGAGCAGTTCTTC
NA	TRBV28	TRBJ2-7	TRBD2	CASSAPGLAGYEQYF	TGTGCCAGCAGTGCCCCGGGACTAGCTGGCTACGAGCAGTACTTC
NA	TRBV18	TRBJ2-3	NA	CASLNTDTQYF	TGTGCCAGCTTAAACACAGATACGCAGTATTTT